A selection of T cell receptor beta chains follows, all from one sample in a study of blood T cell repertoires in COVID-19. The repertoire was sequenced with immunoSEQ multiplex PCR; TCRdb's copy has only in-frame clones and lacks some. This sample yields around 180,000 clones, of which around 85% are seen a single time; 6.5% to 7.5% belongs to the top ten. The sample comprised peripheral blood. These TCRs come from a man older than 75 with COVID-19, enrolled during active disease. CDR3s include the opening cysteine and the closing phenylalanine or tryptophan. The D gene is left open where the match is weak. Clone size is stated in some rows and not others, as once, few, many or a class when expanded.

j_gene	d_gene	abundance	v_gene	CDR3aa	CDR3nt
TRBJ1-4	TRBD1	.	TRBV18	CASSIGQALATNEKLFF	TGTGCCAGCTCTATAGGACAGGCCCTTGCAACTAATGAAAAACTGTTTTTT
TRBJ1-2	TRBD1	once	TRBV7-3	CASSVDRGPLPNYGYTF	TGTGCCAGCAGCGTTGACAGGGGCCCCCTCCCCAACTATGGCTACACCTTC
TRBJ2-7	TRBD1	.	TRBV28	CASWDRRTYEQYF	TGTGCCAGCTGGGACAGGAGAACCTACGAGCAGTACTTC
TRBJ1-1	.	.	TRBV7-6	CASSLGGDTMNTEAFF	TGTGCCAGCAGCTTAGGAGGGGACACCATGAACACTGAAGCTTTCTTT
TRBJ1-5	.	.	TRBV25-1	CASSEYGSYQPQHF	TGTGCCAGCAGTGAATACGGGAGTTATCAGCCCCAGCATTTT
TRBJ2-5	.	.	TRBV7-8	CASSFPATGGPGETQYF	TGTGCCAGCAGCTTCCCCGCAACCGGGGGGCCGGGGGAGACCCAGTACTTC
TRBJ1-3	TRBD1	.	TRBV4-2	CASSLQQGTKGTSGNTIYF	TGTGCCAGCAGCCTGCAACAGGGGACCAAGGGAACGTCTGGAAACACCATATATTTT
TRBJ2-1	.	.	TRBV11-3	CASSLGSVTYNEQFF	TGTGCCAGCAGCTTAGGGAGCGTTACCTACAATGAGCAGTTCTTC
TRBJ1-4	.	.	TRBV7-9	CASSFGGFEKLFF	TGTGCCAGCAGCTTCGGGGGTTTTGAAAAACTGTTTTTT
TRBJ2-5	.	.	TRBV5-4	CASSLGTARETQYF	TGTGCCAGCAGCTTGGGGACAGCCCGGGAGACCCAGTACTTC
TRBJ1-2	.	.	TRBV4-1	CASSQDWGQIYGYTF	TGCGCCAGCAGCCAAGACTGGGGACAAATCTATGGCTACACCTTC
TRBJ1-5	TRBD1	.	TRBV7-9	CASSLSQGGNQPQHF	TGTGCCAGCAGCTTATCACAGGGGGGCAATCAGCCCCAGCATTTT
TRBJ1-4	.	.	TRBV28	CASSLVRGNEKLFF	TGTGCCAGCAGTTTAGTCCGGGGAAATGAAAAACTGTTTTTT
TRBJ2-7	.	.	TRBV6-1	CASSEALGSNEQYF	TGTGCCAGCAGTGAAGCGTTGGGGAGTAACGAGCAGTACTTC
TRBJ1-4	TRBD1	.	TRBV3-1/TRBV3-2	CASSLTDRDLVEKLFF	TGTGCCAGCAGCCTAACAGACAGGGACTTGGTAGAAAAACTGTTTTTT
TRBJ1-4	TRBD1	.	TRBV6-1	CASSEGQGGEKLFF	TGTGCCAGCAGTGAGGGACAGGGGGGTGAAAAACTGTTTTTT
TRBJ1-3	TRBD1	few	TRBV7-3	CASSPGGFGNTIYF	TGTGCCAGCAGCCCAGGGGGCTTTGGAAACACCATATATTTT
TRBJ2-7	.	.	TRBV10-3	CAIGAVSSYEQYF	TGTGCCATCGGGGCGGTAAGCTCCTACGAGCAGTACTTC